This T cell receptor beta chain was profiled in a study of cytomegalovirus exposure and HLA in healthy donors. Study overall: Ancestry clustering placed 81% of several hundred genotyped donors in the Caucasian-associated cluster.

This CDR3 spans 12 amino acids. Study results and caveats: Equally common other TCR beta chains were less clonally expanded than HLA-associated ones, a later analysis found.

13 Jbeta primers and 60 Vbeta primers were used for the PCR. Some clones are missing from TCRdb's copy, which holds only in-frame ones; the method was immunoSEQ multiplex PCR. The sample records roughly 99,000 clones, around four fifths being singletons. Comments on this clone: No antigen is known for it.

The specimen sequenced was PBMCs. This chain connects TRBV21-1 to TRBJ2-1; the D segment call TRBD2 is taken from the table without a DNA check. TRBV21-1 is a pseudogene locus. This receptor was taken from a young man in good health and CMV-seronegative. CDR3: CATSGRLNEQFF. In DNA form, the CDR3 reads TGTGCCACTAGCGGGAGGCTAAATGAGCAGTTCTTC.